The 18 T cell receptor beta chains given below trace back to one sample, sequenced in a study of T cells in Graves' hyperthyroidism and ophthalmopathy. Amplified TCR beta CDR3 regions came from RNA transcripts. A first-round RT-PCR of the TCR CDR3 used the HTBI primer set. In TCRdb, the multiplex PCR reads were re-called with MiXCR into one record per CDR3 protein. The sample yields around 380,000 distinct CDR3 sequences, around an eighth seen once. Sequenced material: blood. These receptors were taken from a man aged 30 to 45 with Graves' hyperthyroidism that later progressed to Graves' ophthalmopathy.

The V and J genes are TRBV10-3 and TRBJ1-6; 7 bases match TRBD1. The CDR3 has 17 residues. V shed 0 bases, J shed 0 bases, and the junction held 2 bases outside the gene matches. Germline lookup yields CDR1 ENHRY and CDR2 SYGVKD. CDR3 sequence reads: CAISESWDSSYNSPLHF. CDR3 coding DNA: TGTGCCATCAGTGAGTCGTGGGACAGCTCCTATAATTCACCCCTCCACTTT.

This clonotype has at least ten counts. The chain recombines TRBV20-1 with TRBJ1-4; weak D call: TRBD1 (6 bases). V shed 2 bases and J shed 5 bases, with 9 bases lying between them. The CDR3 covers 13 residues. CDR1 and CDR2 (germline): DFQATT, SNEGSKA (reference sequence). The CDR3 sequence: CSARKQGNEKLFF. The CDR3 coding sequence is TGCAGTGCTAGAAAGCAGGGGAATGAAAAACTGTTTTTT.

This clonotype was counted ten times or more. The chain carries TRBV7-8 and TRBJ2-7, with D perhaps matching TRBD1 (5 bases). V gave up 5 bases and J gave up 2 bases, with 16 bases separating them. CDR1 and CDR2 (germline): SGHVS, FQNEAQ. The CDR3 is 15 residues long. CDR3 amino acids: CASSARTRLAYEQYF. CDR3 nucleotides: TGTGCCAGCAGCGCCAGGACAAGGTTGGCCTACGAGCAGTACTTC.

The chain employs TRBV28 and TRBJ1-6; D is unclear. The ends were cut back, 3 bases at V and 0 bases at J, with 21 bases in the middle. This CDR3 contains 20 residues. Looked up from germline, CDR1 is MDHEN and CDR2 is SYDVKM. In DNA form, the CDR3 reads TGTGCCAGCAGTTTGCGGGTCCCTAAAGACGGAAGCTCCTATAATTCACCCCTCCACTTT. It encodes CASSLRVPKDGSSYNSPLHF.

This chain joins TRBV7-3 and TRBJ2-3; perhaps TRBD1 as D (7 bases). Germline-derived CDR1 and CDR2 are SGHTA and FQGTGA. Trimming removed 5 bases from V and 10 bases from J, with 16 bases in between. The CDR3 is 13 amino acids. DNA for the CDR3: TGTGCCAGCAGCCCAGGGGGGACTGTCGCGCAGTATTTT. Amino acids: CASSPGGTVAQYF.

This clonotype was counted many times. The chain recombines TRBV27 with TRBJ1-5; D unresolved. Germline CDR1 reads MNHEY; CDR2 reads SMNVEV (reference sequence). V was pared by 2 bases and J by 5 bases, with 13 bases between. CDR3 length: 15 residues. The CDR3 region has the DNA TGTGCCAGCAGTTTAAACTGGGGAAGGTATCAGCCCCAGCATTTT. This encodes CASSLNWGRYQPQHF.

Many counts were recorded for this clonotype. The rearrangement joins TRBV7-8 to TRBJ2-5, with TRBD2 matching over 7 bases. V lost 2 bases and J lost 4; bases outside the gene matches: 4. Germline CDR1 is SGHVS and CDR2 is FQNEAQ. The length of the CDR3 is 14 residues. CDR3: CASSLMGGRETQYF. DNA for the CDR3: TGTGCCAGCAGCTTAATGGGCGGGAGAGAGACCCAGTACTTC.

This clonotype was found many times. The chain has TRBV28 and TRBJ1-5; D unclear. The CDR3 totals 14 residues. Trimming took off 6 bases at V and 6 bases at J, with 15 bases between the two ends. Germline V gene lookup returns CDR1 MDHEN and CDR2 SYDVKM. The CDR3 here is CASSFTRRSQPQHF. In DNA form, the CDR3 reads TGTGCCAGCAGCTTTACAAGGAGATCTCAGCCCCAGCATTTT.

There are many counts of this clonotype. The DNA of the CDR3 is TGTGCCAGCAGTTGGGTTGCAGGCTCTGGGGCCAACGTCCTGACTTTC. Encoded protein: CASSWVAGSGANVLTF. The genes are TRBV12-3 or TRBV12-4 and TRBJ2-6; D is ambiguous. The CDR3 is 16 residues long. V was shortened by 4 bases and J by 0 bases, with 10 bases between the two germline ends.

This clonotype was seen a few times. This chain uses TRBV19 with TRBJ1-5; D ambiguous. The CDR3 consists of 14 residues. Trimming took 0 bases from V and 6 from J, leaving 9 bases between them. Germline CDR1 LNHDA, CDR2 SQIVND (reference sequence). DNA for the CDR3: TGTGCCAGTAGTATAGAGGGGTCTAGTCAGCCCCAGCATTTT. Amino acid sequence: CASSIEGSSQPQHF.

The rearrangement joins TRBV7-9 to TRBJ2-4, with D hard to call. V lost 5 bases and J 0 bases, leaving 17 bases between the germline ends. Germline V gene data show CDR1 as SEHNR and CDR2 as FQNEAQ (reference sequence). This CDR3 comprises 17 residues. CDR3 DNA sequence: TGTGCCAGCAGCCAAAAAAAATTATCTGGAGCCAAAAACATTCAGTACTTC. Its translation: CASSQKKLSGAKNIQYF.

This clonotype came up many times. The genes are TRBV2 and TRBJ2-1; D uncertain. The CDR3 length is 14 residues. Germline V CDR1 and CDR2: SNHLY, FYNNEI. The V gene lost 0 bases and the J gene lost 2 bases, with 5 bases spanning the gap. This CDR3 is CASSEAVTYNEQFF. In DNA, the CDR3 is TGTGCCAGCAGTGAAGCGGTGACCTACAATGAGCAGTTCTTC.

This clonotype was seen ten or more times. The V gene is TRBV5-1, the J gene TRBJ1-2; D perhaps matches TRBD1 (5 bases). The germline CDR1 and CDR2 sequences are SGHRS and YFSETQ. The CDR3 is made up of 14 amino acids. V was trimmed by 5 bases and J by 2 bases, leaving 13 bases between them. This chain's CDR3 is CASSQGSHNYGYTF. As DNA, the CDR3 is TGCGCCAGCAGTCAGGGCAGCCACAACTATGGCTACACCTTC.

With respect to this clonotype: This CDR3 is missing its conserved last phenylalanine or tryptophan, likely due to a read error. The chain recombines TRBV6-1 with TRBJ2-2, with D tentatively TRBD2 (5 bases). Trimming cost V 8 bases and J 5 bases, with 18 bases left between them. Germline CDR1 is MNHNS and CDR2 is SASEGT. CDR3 length: 15 residues. The CDR3 DNA reads as TGTGCCAGCTATAAGGCAGGTCCGGGGACCGGGGAGCTGTTTTCT. Its translation is CASYKAGPGTGELFS.

This clonotype was seen at least ten times. The V and J genes are TRBV12-3 or TRBV12-4 and TRBJ1-4, with D uncertain. Trimming removed 3 bases from V and 8 bases from J, with 10 bases in between. CDR3 length equals 13 residues. The CDR3 nucleotides read TGTGCCAGCAGTTTCTTCATGGGGGAAAAACTGTTTTTT. Encoded protein: CASSFFMGEKLFF.

The rearrangement links TRBV3-1 to TRBJ2-5, with D perhaps matching TRBD1 or TRBD2 (6 bases each). Germline V gene sequence: CDR1 LGHDT, CDR2 YNNKEL (reference sequence). The V end lost 4 bases, the J end lost 5 bases, and 14 bases lay between the germline ends. The CDR3 spans 14 residues. The chain's CDR3 is CASSPPGAGETQYF. The CDR3 bases are TGTGCCAGCAGCCCACCGGGGGCCGGGGAGACCCAGTACTTC.

This clonotype was counted at least ten times. The V gene is TRBV6-1, the J gene TRBJ2-3, with 12 bases fitting TRBD2. J lost 2 bases, V lost 4 bases, and 7 bases had no gene match. CDR1 MNHNS and CDR2 SASEGT come from the germline V gene. The CDR3 length is 17 residues. CDR3: CASSGLAGASPTDTQYF. The CDR3 region has the DNA TGTGCCAGCAGTGGACTAGCGGGGGCCTCACCCACAGATACGCAGTATTTT.

This clonotype was counted ten times or more. V and J are TRBV5-1 and TRBJ2-7, with TRBD1 matching over 7 bases. CDR1 is SGHRS and CDR2 is YFSETQ in the germline V gene. The CDR3 consists of 14 residues. The J segment lost 6 bases and the V segment lost 5 bases, leaving 11 bases of the junction unmatched. The DNA of the CDR3 is TGCGCCAGCAGTACCGGGACAGCCTCACCCGAGCAGTACTTC. This codes for CASSTGTASPEQYF.